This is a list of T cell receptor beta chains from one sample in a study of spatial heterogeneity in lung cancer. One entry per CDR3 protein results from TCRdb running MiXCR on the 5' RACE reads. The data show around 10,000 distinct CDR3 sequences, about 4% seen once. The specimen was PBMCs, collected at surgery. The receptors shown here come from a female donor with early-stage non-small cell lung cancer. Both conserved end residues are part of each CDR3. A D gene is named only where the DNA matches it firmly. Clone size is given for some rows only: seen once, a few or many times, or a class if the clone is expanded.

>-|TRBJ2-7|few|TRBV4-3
CASSQGRGLSYEQYF
TGCGCCAGCAGCCAAGGGAGAGGCCTTTCCTACGAGCAGTACTTC
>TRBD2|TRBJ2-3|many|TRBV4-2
CASSQELAATDTQYF
TGTGCCAGCAGCCAAGAACTAGCGGCCACAGATACGCAGTATTTT
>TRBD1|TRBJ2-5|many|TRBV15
CATSSGQGASERIETQYF
TGTGCCACCAGCAGCGGACAGGGGGCTTCGGAGCGGATAGAGACCCAGTACTTC
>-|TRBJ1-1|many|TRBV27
CASHRGTEAFF
TGTGCCAGCCACCGGGGAACTGAAGCTTTCTTT
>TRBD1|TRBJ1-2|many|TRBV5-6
CASSRGQGDGYTF
TGTGCCAGCAGCCGGGGACAGGGGGATGGCTACACCTTC
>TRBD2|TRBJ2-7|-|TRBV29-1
CSVEERGRAYEQYF
TGCAGCGTTGAAGAGCGCGGGAGGGCCTACGAGCAGTACTTC
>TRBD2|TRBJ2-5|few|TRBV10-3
CAITPGGRETQYF
TGTGCCATCACTCCGGGGGGGAGAGAGACCCAGTACTTC
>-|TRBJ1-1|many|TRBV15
CATSRAGRTEAFF
TGTGCCACCAGCAGAGCAGGGAGGACTGAAGCTTTCTTT
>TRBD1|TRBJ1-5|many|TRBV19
CASSTTGVSTHSNQPQHF
TGTGCCAGTAGTACGACAGGGGTCTCCACCCATAGCAATCAGCCCCAGCATTTT
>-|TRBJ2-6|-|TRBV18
CASSPRTVSGANVLTF
TGTGCCAGCTCACCAAGGACAGTCTCTGGGGCCAACGTCCTGACTTTC
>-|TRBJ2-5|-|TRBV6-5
CASSYGGASETQYF
TGTGCCAGCAGTTATGGGGGGGCCTCAGAGACCCAGTACTTC
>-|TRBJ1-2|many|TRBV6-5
CASRTQKGFTGYTF
TGTGCCAGCAGGACCCAGAAGGGGTTCACCGGCTACACCTTC
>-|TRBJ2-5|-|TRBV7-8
CASSLGQKETQYF
TGTGCCAGCAGCTTAGGACAAAAAGAGACCCAGTACTTC
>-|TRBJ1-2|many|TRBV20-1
CSARTPMGGYTF
TGCAGTGCTAGAACCCCAATGGGAGGCTACACCTTC
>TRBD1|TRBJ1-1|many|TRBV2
CASPGQGWGNTEAFF
TGTGCCAGCCCGGGACAGGGGTGGGGGAACACTGAAGCTTTCTTT
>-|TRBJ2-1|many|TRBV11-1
CASSLTGLDNEQFF
TGTGCCAGCAGCCTAACGGGACTGGATAATGAGCAGTTCTTC
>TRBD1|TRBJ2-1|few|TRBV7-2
CASSLRAEGQNNEQFF
TGTGCCAGCAGCCTTAGGGCCGAGGGACAGAACAATGAGCAGTTCTTC
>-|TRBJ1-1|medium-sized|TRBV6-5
CASRAGFGRPEAFF
TGTGCCAGCAGGGCAGGGTTTGGGAGGCCTGAAGCTTTCTTT
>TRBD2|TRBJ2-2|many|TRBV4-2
CASSQGLAGANTGELFF
TGTGCCAGCAGCCAAGGACTAGCGGGGGCGAACACCGGGGAGCTGTTTTTT
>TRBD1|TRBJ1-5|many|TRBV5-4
CASRSDRGFYSNQPQHF
TGTGCCAGCAGGAGTGACAGGGGGTTCTATAGCAATCAGCCCCAGCATTTT
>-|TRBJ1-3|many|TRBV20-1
CSASPRRNTIYF
TGCAGTGCTAGTCCCAGGAGAAACACCATATATTTT
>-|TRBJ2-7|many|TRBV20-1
CSARDPGEGYEQYF
TGCAGTGCTAGAGACCCTGGAGAAGGGTACGAGCAGTACTTC
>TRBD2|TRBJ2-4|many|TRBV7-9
CASSSIRDYKNIQYF
TGTGCCAGCAGCTCGATCCGGGACTACAAAAACATTCAGTACTTC
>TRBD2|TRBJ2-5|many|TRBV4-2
CASSQDLAGVRETQYF
TGTGCCAGCAGCCAAGACCTAGCGGGAGTTCGAGAGACCCAGTACTTC
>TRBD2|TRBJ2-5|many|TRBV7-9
CASSLSGIFDETQYF
TGTGCCAGCAGCTTAAGCGGGATCTTCGATGAGACCCAGTACTTC
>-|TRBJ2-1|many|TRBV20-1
CSARDNSARSSYNEQFF
TGCAGTGCTAGAGACAATAGCGCTCGGAGCTCCTACAATGAGCAGTTCTTC
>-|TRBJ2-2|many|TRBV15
CATSREKGLGELFF
TGTGCCACCAGCAGAGAGAAAGGGCTCGGGGAGCTGTTTTTT
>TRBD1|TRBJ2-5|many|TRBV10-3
CAISMGQQTEETQYF
TGTGCCATCAGTATGGGACAGCAGACGGAAGAGACCCAGTACTTC